Listed here is a single T cell receptor (beta chain). Its antigen is as yet unknown. This record belongs to a study of identical twins. Points from the study as a whole: Out-of-frame TCR alpha sharing in monozygotic twins exceeded recombination model predictions. Memory repertoires showed no such pattern, whereas abundant cord blood beta clonotypes carried fewer insertions.

Germline V lookup: CDR1 SGHAT, CDR2 FQNNGV. J was trimmed by 8 bases and V by 0 bases; bases with no gene match: 8. The CDR3 has 16 residues. Unique molecular identifiers were present on the cDNA, which also gained a universal primer site by template switching. TCRdb fed the 5' RACE reads into MiXCR, producing one record per CDR3 protein. The sample includes some 570,000 distinct CDR3 sequences, about 22% of them seen just once. The sample was also reused in another study, on yellow fever vaccine responses in identical twins.

The sequence derives from a woman in her late teens or twenties in good health. The V call is TRBV11-2, the J call TRBJ1-4; 8 nucleotides agree with TRBD1. The sample taken for sequencing was CD4+ T cells sorted from blood. CDR3 coding DNA: TGTGCCAGCAGCTTAGATCTGGACAGGGCCCACGAAAAACTGTTTTTT. This sequence encodes CASSLDLDRAHEKLFF.